One and the same sample provided the 8 T cell receptor beta chains below, sequenced in a study of CD8+ T cells in alopecia areata. RNA extraction and reverse transcription yielded cDNA as sequencing template. The data were produced by immunoSEQ multiplex PCR, yet TCRdb's version contains in-frame clones alone and is incomplete. The sample has some 180,000 clones; 63% are singletons. Sample: CD4+ T cells sorted from blood, taken at week 0. Source of these receptors: a human donor with alopecia areata.

The chain joins TRBV10-3 to TRBJ1-2, with 7 bases fitting TRBD1. Germline V gene data show CDR1 as ENHRY and CDR2 as SYGVKD. V gave up 10 bases and J gave up 0 bases; unmatched junction bases: 8. The CDR3 spans 14 residues. DNA of the CDR3: TGTGCCACCGCGATGACAGGGACTAACTATGGCTACACCTTC. Amino acid sequence: CATAMTGTNYGYTF.

This chain links TRBV7-3 with TRBJ2-3; no firm D call. V lost 4 bases, J lost 1 base, and 6 bases lay in between. This CDR3 contains 13 residues. Germline V CDR1 and CDR2: SGHTA, FQGTGA. The CDR3 loop is CASSSTGTDTQYF. The CDR3 DNA reads TGTGCCAGCAGCTCTACCGGCACAGATACGCAGTATTTT.

As to this clone: Sequence at one end of the junction differs from germline and may be a read error. The chain employs TRBV6-6 and TRBJ2-7; D perhaps matches TRBD2 (6 bases). There are 12 residues in the CDR3. Germline V lookup: CDR1 MNHNY, CDR2 SVGAGI (reference sequence). CDR3 sequence: CASSYSAERVCF. The CDR3 region has the DNA TGTGCCAGCAGTTACTCGGCCGAGCGGGTATGCTTC.

This chain uses TRBV9 with TRBJ1-6, with D maybe TRBD1 (6 bases). There are 20 residues in the CDR3. Germline-derived CDR1 and CDR2 are SGDLS and YYNGEE. The germline V and J ends were trimmed by 4 bases and 0 bases, with 23 bases remaining between them. This CDR3 is CASSPDLGHALSSYNSPLHF. The CDR3 bases are TGTGCCAGCAGCCCCGACCTGGGACACGCCTTAAGCTCCTATAATTCACCCCTCCACTTT.

This clone was seen once. V is TRBV9 and J is TRBJ1-2; D perhaps matches TRBD1 (5 bases). The CDR3 is made up of 14 amino acids. The germline CDR1 and CDR2 sequences are SGDLS and YYNGEE. V lost 1 base and J 4 bases, leaving 11 bases between the germline ends. The CDR3 DNA sequence: TGTGCCAGCAGCGTAACAGGATCAGCCTATGGCTACACCTTC. This translates into CASSVTGSAYGYTF.

The gene calls are TRBV29-1 and TRBJ2-5, with D unresolved. The germline V gene has CDR1 SQVTM and CDR2 ANQGSEA. V dropped 6 bases and J dropped 4 bases, with 21 bases sitting between them. The CDR3 is made up of 15 amino acids. CDR3 residues: CSVKSGPFSGETQYF. The CDR3, as DNA: TGCAGCGTGAAATCCGGGCCCTTCTCTGGAGAGACCCAGTACTTC.

The chain joins TRBV4-3 to TRBJ1-6; tentatively, D is TRBD1 (6 bases). The CDR3 contains 15 residues. V was cut by 1 base and J by 7 bases, with 11 bases left in between. CDR1 and CDR2 (germline): LGHNA, YSLEER. CDR3 DNA: TGCGCCAGCAGCCAAGTCAGGGACACCAATTCACCCCTCCACTTT. Residues: CASSQVRDTNSPLHF.

About this clone: Other DNA sequences in the same sample also yield this CDR3. The V call is TRBV30, the J call TRBJ2-7; no clear D gene. This CDR3 is built from 12 residues. V dropped 0 bases and J dropped 3 bases, with 6 bases sitting between them. Germline CDR1 and CDR2: GTSNPN and SVGIG (reference sequence). The CDR3 DNA reads as TGTGCCTGGAGTGTACGTTACTACGAGCAGTACTTC. Amino acids: CAWSVRYYEQYF.